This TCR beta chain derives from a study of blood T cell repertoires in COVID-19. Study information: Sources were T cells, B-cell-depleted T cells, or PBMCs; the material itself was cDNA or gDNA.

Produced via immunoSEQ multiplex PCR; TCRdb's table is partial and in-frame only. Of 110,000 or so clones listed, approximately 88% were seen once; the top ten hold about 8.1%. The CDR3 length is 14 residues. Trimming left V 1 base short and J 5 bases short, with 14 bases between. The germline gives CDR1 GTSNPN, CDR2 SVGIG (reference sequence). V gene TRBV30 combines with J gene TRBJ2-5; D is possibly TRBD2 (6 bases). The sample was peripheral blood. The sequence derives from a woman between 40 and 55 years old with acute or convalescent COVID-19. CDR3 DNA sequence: TGTGCCTGGAGTGCTACGCGGGCGGGGGAGACCCAGTACTTC. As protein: CAWSATRAGETQYF.